The rows below give T cell receptor beta chains drawn from one sample of a study of blood T cell repertoires in COVID-19. The data were produced by immunoSEQ multiplex PCR, yet TCRdb's version contains in-frame clones alone and is incomplete. The profile covers 30,000 to 40,000 clones, with more than 80% appearing a single time and around 0.92% taken by the ten largest. The specimen was peripheral blood. The receptors here all came from a male donor with active COVID-19. The CDR3 runs from the conserved cysteine through the conserved F or W. The D gene is left open where the match is weak. The size field is filled for only some rows; it gives once, few, many or a size class.

CDR3aa | CDR3nt | j_gene | d_gene | abundance | v_gene
CASSQAGTGFEKLFF | TGTGCCAGCAGCCAAGCTGGGACAGGTTTCGAAAAACTGTTTTTT | TRBJ1-4 | TRBD1 | . | TRBV4-2
CASSPPNGGTYEQYF | TGTGCCAGCTCACCCCCTAACGGGGGGACTTACGAGCAGTACTTC | TRBJ2-7 | TRBD2 | . | TRBV18
CASSLTERPNYGYTF | TGTGCCAGCAGCTTAACCGAGCGGCCTAACTATGGCTACACCTTC | TRBJ1-2 | . | . | TRBV11-1
CASSPLVSEHYYNEQFF | TGTGCCAGCTCACCACTGGTCTCGGAACACTACTACAATGAGCAGTTCTTC | TRBJ2-1 | . | . | TRBV18
CATSDSRGLAGDGELFF | TGTGCCACCAGTGATTCCCGGGGGCTAGCGGGTGACGGGGAGCTGTTTTTT | TRBJ2-2 | TRBD2 | . | TRBV24-1
CASSFSRGSEAFF | TGTGCCAGCAGCTTCTCCAGGGGTTCTGAAGCTTTCTTT | TRBJ1-1 | . | . | TRBV7-3
CALSRDRGRKSSGNTIYF | TGTGCCTTATCCAGGGACAGGGGCCGGAAAAGCTCTGGAAACACCATATATTTT | TRBJ1-3 | TRBD1 | . | TRBV30
CASSAISGQLTGYSNQPQHF | TGTGCCAGCAGCGCGATCTCGGGACAGCTAACGGGATATAGCAATCAGCCCCAGCATTTT | TRBJ1-5 | TRBD1 | . | TRBV9
CALQGYTEAFF | TGTGCCCTACAGGGTTATACTGAAGCTTTCTTT | TRBJ1-1 | . | . | TRBV30
CASSVASGGADTQYF | TGTGCCAGCAGCGTAGCTAGCGGGGGGGCAGATACGCAGTATTTT | TRBJ2-3 | TRBD2 | . | TRBV9
CASTTGVVTEAFF | TGTGCCAGCACGACAGGGGTCGTCACTGAAGCTTTCTTT | TRBJ1-1 | TRBD1 | . | TRBV6-5
CASSFHSNQPQHF | TGTGCCAGCAGCTTCCATAGCAATCAGCCCCAGCATTTT | TRBJ1-5 | . | . | TRBV11-2
CASSPILGQEGEQFF | TGTGCCAGCAGCCCCATTTTGGGACAGGAAGGTGAGCAGTTCTTC | TRBJ2-1 | TRBD1 | . | TRBV7-3
CASTSGQNQETQYF | TGTGCCAGCACCTCAGGGCAGAACCAAGAGACCCAGTACTTC | TRBJ2-5 | . | . | TRBV11-3
CASSRNRDTEAFF | TGTGCCAGCAGCCGGAACAGGGACACTGAAGCTTTCTTT | TRBJ1-1 | . | . | TRBV3-1/TRBV3-2
CASSYISAYSGTEAFF | TGTGCCAGCAGTTACATATCGGCCTACTCGGGCACTGAAGCTTTCTTT | TRBJ1-1 | . | . | TRBV6-5
CASSPGGVNTEAFF | TGTGCCAGCTCACCTGGCGGGGTGAACACTGAAGCTTTCTTT | TRBJ1-1 | . | . | TRBV18
CASSLRIGGNQPQHF | TGCGCCAGCAGCCTTCGGATCGGGGGGAATCAGCCCCAGCATTTT | TRBJ1-5 | . | few | TRBV4-3